This T cell receptor beta chain was retrieved from a study of OX40 agonist ivuxolimab in advanced cancers. The wider study: With a range of 23 to 79, age averaged approximately 60 years, and around 83% were male. The study's findings and limits: It was not determined which antigens were specifically recognized by the peripheral T cells that had undergone clonal expansion. Circulating CD4+ and CD8+ T cells showed clonal expansion by week 6 at 0.1 to 3.0 mg/kg. Compared with CD4+, CD8+ T cells on average had more expanded clones.

Sequencing was performed with immunoSEQ multiplex PCR; in TCRdb, only in-frame clones are kept and a portion is missing. The sample consists of tens of thousands of clones, 84% of them appearing once. The CDR3 has 16 residues. After removal of 4 bases from V and 3 bases from J, the junction contained 7 bases not matched to a gene. Germline V gene data show CDR1 as SGHRS and CDR2 as YFSETQ. In regard to this clone: Its antigen is unidentified.

This specimen was CD4+ or CD8+ T cells sorted from blood, taken in a trial of the OX40 agonist ivuxolimab. This receptor was taken from an adult with an advanced solid tumor such as melanoma, head and neck, liver or kidney cancer. This chain links TRBV5-1 with TRBJ2-3; 11 nucleotides agree with TRBD1. CDR3 DNA sequence: TGCGCCAGCAGCCTGTTCGGGACAGGGGGAACAGATACGCAGTATTTT. It codes for CASSLFGTGGTDTQYF. The full variable domain, its missing parts supplied by reference TRBV5-1 and TRBJ2-3, is KAGVTQTPRYLIKTRGQQVTLSCSPISGHRSVSWYQQTPGQGLQFLFEYFSETQRNKGNFPGRFSGRQFSNSRSEMNVSTLELGDSALYLCASSLFGTGGTDTQYFGPGTRLTVL.